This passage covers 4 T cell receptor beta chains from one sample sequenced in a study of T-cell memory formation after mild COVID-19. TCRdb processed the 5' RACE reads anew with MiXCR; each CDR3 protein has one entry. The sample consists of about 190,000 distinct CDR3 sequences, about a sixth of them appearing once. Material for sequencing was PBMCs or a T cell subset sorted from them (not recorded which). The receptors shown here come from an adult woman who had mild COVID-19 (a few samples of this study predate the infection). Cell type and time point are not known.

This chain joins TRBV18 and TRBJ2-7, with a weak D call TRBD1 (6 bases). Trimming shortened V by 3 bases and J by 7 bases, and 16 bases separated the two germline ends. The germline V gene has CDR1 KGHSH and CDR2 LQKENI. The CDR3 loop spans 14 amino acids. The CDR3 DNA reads TGTGCCAGCTCACCGGACAGCGGACTGATTGAGCAGTACTTC. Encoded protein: CASSPDSGLIEQYF.

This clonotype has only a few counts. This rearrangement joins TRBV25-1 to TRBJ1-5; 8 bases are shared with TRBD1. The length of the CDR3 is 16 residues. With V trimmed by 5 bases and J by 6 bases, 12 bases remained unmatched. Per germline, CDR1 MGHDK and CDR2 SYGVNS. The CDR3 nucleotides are TGTGCCAGCAGTAACAAGGACAGGGTGCGGAGTCAGCCCCAGCATTTT. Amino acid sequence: CASSNKDRVRSQPQHF.

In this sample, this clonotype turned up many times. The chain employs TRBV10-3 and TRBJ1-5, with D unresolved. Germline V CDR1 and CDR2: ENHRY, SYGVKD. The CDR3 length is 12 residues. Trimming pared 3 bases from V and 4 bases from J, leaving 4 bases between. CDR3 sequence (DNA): TGTGCCATCAGTGACAGGAATCAGCCCCAGCATTTT. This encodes CAISDRNQPQHF.

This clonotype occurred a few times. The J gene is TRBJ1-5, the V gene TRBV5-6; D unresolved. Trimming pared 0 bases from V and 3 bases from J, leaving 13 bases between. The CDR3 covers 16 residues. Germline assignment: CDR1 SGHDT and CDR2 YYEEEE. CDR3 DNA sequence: TGTGCCAGCAGCTTGGTAGGTGACCCGATCAATCAGCCCCAGCATTTT. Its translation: CASSLVGDPINQPQHF. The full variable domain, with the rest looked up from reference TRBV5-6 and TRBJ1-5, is DAGVTQSPTHLIKTRGQQVTLRCSPKSGHDTVSWYQQALGQGPQFIFQYYEEEERQRGNFPDRFSGHQFPNYSSELNVNALLLGDSALYLCASSLVGDPINQPQHFGDGTRLSIL.